This T cell receptor (beta chain) was identified during a study of T cell responses to AZD1222 COVID-19 vaccine. The wider study: Both about-4-week and about-12-week second-dose recipients were combined. Study-wide points: Donors skewed white British and female; clonal diversity was possibly underestimated. Unmutated variant regions reportedly attract nearly half of all spike-specific TCRs.

About this clone: Antigen specificity is unknown.

The germline gives CDR1 SNHLY, CDR2 FYNNEI. The CDR3 length is 14 residues. Trimming cost V 6 bases and J 0 bases, with 6 bases left between them. Sequenced by immunoSEQ multiplex PCR; TCRdb stores in-frame clones only, minus some. This table holds 100,000 to 150,000 clones, 90% found once. The sequences come from peripheral blood, collected on day 0 of AZD1222 vaccination. The origin of this receptor is an adult in good health. The J gene is TRBJ1-6, the V gene TRBV2; no firm D call. The CDR3 nucleotides are TGTGCCAGCAGGGCTGGCTCCTATAATTCACCCCTCCACTTT. Protein: CASRAGSYNSPLHF. Full variable domain (remainder filled in from reference TRBV2 and TRBJ1-6): EPEVTQTPSHQVTQMGQEVILRCVPISNHLYFYWYRQILGQKVEFLVSFYNNEISEKSEIFDDQFSVERPDGSNFTLKIRSTKLEDSAMYFCASRAGSYNSPLHFGNGTRLTVT.